The source of this TCR beta chain is a study of breast tumors, draining lymph nodes, adjacent tissues. The CDR3 is made up of 16 amino acids. Germline V gene sequence: CDR1 SGHRS, CDR2 YFSETQ. Trimming at V came to 3 bases and at J to 3 bases, leaving 8 bases not matched to a gene. This clonotype came up many times. One entry per CDR3 protein results from TCRdb running MiXCR on the multiplex PCR reads. This table has 200,000 to 250,000 distinct CDR3 sequences, less than 40% appearing once. The lymph nodes were axillary draining lymph nodes from breast cancer patients. V and J are TRBV5-1 and TRBJ1-3, with 8 bases lining up with TRBD1. The sequence was collected from a female donor with breast cancer. Some clones in this sample may be carry-over from other donors' samples. Input material: axillary lymph node tissue. Here the CDR3 reads CASSSDRGDSGNTIYF. CDR3 bases: TGCGCCAGCAGCTCTGACAGGGGAGATAGTGGAAACACCATATATTTT.